The next 5 T cell receptor beta chains were all read from a single sample in a study of blood T cell repertoires in COVID-19. Clones were sequenced by immunoSEQ multiplex PCR, and TCRdb holds only the in-frame ones, with some missing. The data show about 350,000 clones, roughly 87% seen once. The sequencing input was PBMCs or T cells enriched from blood (not recorded which). Every receptor here comes from a woman aged 25 to 45 who had recovered from COVID-19.

The chain employs TRBV3-1 (or the pseudogene TRBV3-2) and TRBJ1-3; D is perhaps TRBD1 (5 bases). V was cut by 0 bases and J by 1 base, with 13 bases left in between. The CDR3 is 17 residues long. Germline lookup yields CDR1 LGHDT and CDR2 YNNKEL (reference sequence). CDR3 nucleotides: TGTGCCAGCAGCCAAGATTGGGGGGGGTCGTCTGGAAACACCATATATTTT. Its protein is CASSQDWGGSSGNTIYF.

The rearrangement joins TRBV5-1 to TRBJ1-1, with 8 positions matching TRBD1. Trimming took 4 bases from V and 1 from J; bases not matched to a gene: 3. Germline V gives CDR1 SGHRS, CDR2 YFSETQ. This CDR3 has 14 amino acids. CDR3 DNA sequence: TGCGCCAGCAGCCCGACAGGGGAGAACACTGAAGCTTTCTTT. This encodes CASSPTGENTEAFF.

In its sample, this clone was seen once. This rearrangement joins TRBV25-1 to TRBJ1-4; D remains ambiguous. Trimming pared 4 bases from V and 3 bases from J, leaving 12 bases between. Germline V lookup: CDR1 MGHDK, CDR2 SYGVNS. The CDR3 spans 15 residues. CDR3 sequence (DNA): TGTGCCAGCAGTGGTCGGGTAGGCGCTAATGAAAAACTGTTTTTT. It codes for CASSGRVGANEKLFF.

V gene TRBV19 combines with J gene TRBJ2-2; D is undetermined. V shed 7 bases and J shed 4 bases, with 7 bases lying between them. Per germline, CDR1 LNHDA and CDR2 SQIVND (reference sequence). CDR3 size: 12 residues. The CDR3 DNA reads TGTGCCAGTATTGACTCCACCGGGGAGCTGTTTTTT. The encoded protein is CASIDSTGELFF.

V and J are TRBV27 and TRBJ2-1, with 9 bases that match TRBD1. The CDR3 is 15 residues long. Per the germline V gene, CDR1 is MNHEY and CDR2 is SMNVEV (reference sequence). Unmatched junction bases numbered 10, after V lost 6 bases and J lost 7 bases. The CDR3 loop is CASRADRGKGNEQFF. CDR3 in DNA: TGTGCCAGCAGGGCAGACAGGGGGAAAGGGAATGAGCAGTTCTTC.